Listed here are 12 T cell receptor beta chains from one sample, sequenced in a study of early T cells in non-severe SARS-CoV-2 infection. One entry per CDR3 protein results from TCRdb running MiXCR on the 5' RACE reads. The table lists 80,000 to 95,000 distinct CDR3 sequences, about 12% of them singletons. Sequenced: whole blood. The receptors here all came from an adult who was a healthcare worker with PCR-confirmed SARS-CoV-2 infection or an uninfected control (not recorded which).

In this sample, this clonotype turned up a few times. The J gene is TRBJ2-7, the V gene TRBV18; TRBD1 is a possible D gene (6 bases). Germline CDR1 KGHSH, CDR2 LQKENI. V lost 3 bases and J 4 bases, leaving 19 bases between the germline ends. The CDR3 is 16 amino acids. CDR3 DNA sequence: TGTGCCAGCTCACCCCGGGACACCCGTATGGTTTACGAGCAGTACTTC. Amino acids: CASSPRDTRMVYEQYF.

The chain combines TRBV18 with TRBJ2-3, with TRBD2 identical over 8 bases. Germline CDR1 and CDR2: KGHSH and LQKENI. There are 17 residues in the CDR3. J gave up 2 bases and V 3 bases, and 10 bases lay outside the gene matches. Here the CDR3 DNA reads TGTGCCAGCTCACCCCTCGCGATAGCGGGGAACACAGATACGCAGTATTTT. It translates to CASSPLAIAGNTDTQYF.

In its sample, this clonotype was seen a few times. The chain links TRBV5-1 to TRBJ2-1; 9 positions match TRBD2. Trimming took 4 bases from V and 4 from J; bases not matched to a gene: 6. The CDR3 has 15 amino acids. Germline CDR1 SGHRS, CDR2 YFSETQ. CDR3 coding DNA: TGCGCCAGCAGCGAGACTAGCGGACCTTACAATGAGCAGTTCTTC. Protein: CASSETSGPYNEQFF.

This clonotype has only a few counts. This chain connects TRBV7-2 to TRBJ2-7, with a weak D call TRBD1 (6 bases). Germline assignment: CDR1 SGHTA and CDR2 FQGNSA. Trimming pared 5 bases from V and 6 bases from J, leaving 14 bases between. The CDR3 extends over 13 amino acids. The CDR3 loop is CASSPGRGGEQYF. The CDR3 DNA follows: TGTGCCAGCAGCCCCGGACGAGGGGGCGAGCAGTACTTC.

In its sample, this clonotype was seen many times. The CDR3 DNA reads TGTGCCAGCAGCTTAGTGAAGGGACAGGGGTTCGAGCAGTACTTC. Its translation is CASSLVKGQGFEQYF. This rearrangement joins TRBV7-9 to TRBJ2-7; 10 bases map to TRBD1. The CDR3 has 15 residues. The V segment lost 1 base and the J segment 6 bases; nucleotides outside the gene matches: 6. Germline V CDR1 and CDR2: SEHNR, FQNEAQ (reference sequence).

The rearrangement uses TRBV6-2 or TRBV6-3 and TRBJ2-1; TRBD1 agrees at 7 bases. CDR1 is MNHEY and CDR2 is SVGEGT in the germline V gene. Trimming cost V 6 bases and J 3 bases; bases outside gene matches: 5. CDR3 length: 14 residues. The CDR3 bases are TGTGCCAGCAGCCTACAGGGGATCTACAATGAGCAGTTCTTC. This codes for CASSLQGIYNEQFF.

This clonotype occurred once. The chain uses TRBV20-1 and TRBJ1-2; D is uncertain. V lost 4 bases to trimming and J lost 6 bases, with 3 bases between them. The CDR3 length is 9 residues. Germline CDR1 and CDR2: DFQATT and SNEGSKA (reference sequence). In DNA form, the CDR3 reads TGCAGTGCTATAAATGGCTACACCTTC. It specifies CSAINGYTF.

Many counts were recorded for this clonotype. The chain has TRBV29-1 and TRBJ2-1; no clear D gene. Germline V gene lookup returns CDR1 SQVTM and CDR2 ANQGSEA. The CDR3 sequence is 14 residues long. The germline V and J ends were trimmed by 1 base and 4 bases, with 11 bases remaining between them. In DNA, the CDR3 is TGCAGCGTTGAAGTCGTCCAGGTTTACAATGAGCAGTTCTTC. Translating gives CSVEVVQVYNEQFF.

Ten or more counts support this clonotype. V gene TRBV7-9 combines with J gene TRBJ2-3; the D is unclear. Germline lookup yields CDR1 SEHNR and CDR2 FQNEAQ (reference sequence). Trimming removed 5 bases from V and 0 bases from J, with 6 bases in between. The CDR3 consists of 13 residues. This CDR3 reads CASSQLSTDTQYF. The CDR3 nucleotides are TGTGCCAGCAGCCAACTGAGCACAGATACGCAGTATTTT.

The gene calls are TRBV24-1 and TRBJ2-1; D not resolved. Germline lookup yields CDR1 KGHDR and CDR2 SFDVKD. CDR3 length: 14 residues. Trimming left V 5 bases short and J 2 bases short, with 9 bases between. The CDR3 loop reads CATSGGYPYNEQFF. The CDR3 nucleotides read TGTGCCACCAGTGGGGGTTATCCCTACAATGAGCAGTTCTTC.

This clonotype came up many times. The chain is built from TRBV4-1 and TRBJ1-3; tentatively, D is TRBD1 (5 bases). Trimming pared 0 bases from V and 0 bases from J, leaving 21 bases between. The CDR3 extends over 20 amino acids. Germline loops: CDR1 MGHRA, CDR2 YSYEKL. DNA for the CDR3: TGCGCCAGCAGCCAAGATCCCCTTCGGACGGGACTCCTCTCTGGAAACACCATATATTTT. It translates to CASSQDPLRTGLLSGNTIYF.

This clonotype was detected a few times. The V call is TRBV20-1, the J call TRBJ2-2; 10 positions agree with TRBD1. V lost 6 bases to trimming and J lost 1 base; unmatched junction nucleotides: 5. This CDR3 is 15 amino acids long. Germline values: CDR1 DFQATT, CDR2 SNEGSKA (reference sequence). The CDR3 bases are TGCAGTGCCCGGGACAGGGGTTTGAACACCGGGGAGCTGTTTTTT. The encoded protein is CSARDRGLNTGELFF.